The T cell receptor beta chain described here comes from a study of T cells in Graves' hyperthyroidism and ophthalmopathy. Study outcomes and limitations: Stable hyperthyroidism was separated from ophthalmopathy by a model based on 13 V-J features.

This clonotype has a count of ten or more. Antigen specificity is unknown. This CDR3 is built from 11 residues. V gave up 7 bases and J gave up 2 bases, with 4 bases separating them. CDR1 and CDR2 from the germline V gene are MDHEN and SYDVKM. Used for diagnoses were clinical symptoms, serum thyroxine and TRAb, thyroid ultrasound and orbital computed tomography. The source material, RNA transcripts, was used to amplify TCR beta CDR3 regions. The study used the HTBI primer set for a first-round RT-PCR of the TCR CDR3. Each CDR3 protein gets one entry after TCRdb re-called the multiplex PCR reads with MiXCR. This sample has some 270,000 distinct CDR3 sequences, with roughly 13% found just once.

The sample consisted of blood. The rearrangement uses TRBV28 and TRBJ2-3; D is unclear. The TCR comes from a woman aged 30 to 39 with Graves' hyperthyroidism that later progressed to Graves' ophthalmopathy. The CDR3 region is CASTHTDTQYF. The CDR3 DNA is TGTGCCAGCACTCACACAGATACGCAGTATTTT.